This record covers a single T cell receptor (beta chain). The antigen remains unidentified. This sample stems from a study of shared clonotypes between healthy human individuals. Study outcomes and limitations: Non-shared clonotypes were found to have lower generation probabilities than the clonotypes that were shared by all four of the sorted-subset donors.

Germline V CDR1 and CDR2: SGHRS, YFSETQ. The CDR3 runs to 16 residues. With 4 bases clipped from V and 4 bases from J, the junction kept 10 bases outside the gene matches. Running of the assay took place at deep level. Study processing details: Junction-only immunoSEQ data arrived without quality scores, meaning filtering differed. Produced via immunoSEQ multiplex PCR; TCRdb's table is partial and in-frame only. Clone size and V and J calls were adopted from that table, with D and trimming inferred from the DNA. The sample has about 2.4 million clones, roughly 93% seen once. The sequencing sample was made of naive CD4+ T cells from PBMCs. The subset: CD45RA+ positively selected. V usage is TRBV5-1 and J usage is TRBJ1-3; 8 bases match TRBD1. This receptor was identified in a man between 18 and 35 years old in good health. Some clones in this sample may be carry-over from other donors' samples. Here the CDR3 reads CASSETTTGAGNTIYF. CDR3 in DNA: TGCGCCAGCAGCGAAACCACGACAGGGGCCGGAAACACCATATATTTT.